These T cell receptor beta chains were read from a single sample in a study of T cell responses to AZD1222 COVID-19 vaccine. Measured with immunoSEQ multiplex PCR; TCRdb has only the in-frame clones, and not every one. Among about 100,000 clones listed, 92% were seen once. The sample was peripheral blood, taken on day 0 of AZD1222 vaccination. The origin of the receptors is an adult in good health. The CDR3 runs from the conserved cysteine through the conserved F or W. Each record gives: clone size, J gene, V gene, D gene, CDR3 DNA, CDR3 protein. D genes are given only for firm matches. Where a row states a size, it is once, few, many or the class of an expanded clone; other rows omit it.

NA | TRBJ1-2 | TRBV28 | NA | TGTGCCAGCACCTACTGGGGGATTTCCAGCTATGGCTACACCTTC | CASTYWGISSYGYTF
NA | TRBJ2-7 | TRBV5-1 | NA | TGCGCCAGCAGCACGGGGGACAGCCTCTACGAGCAGTACTTC | CASSTGDSLYEQYF
NA | TRBJ1-1 | TRBV3-1/TRBV3-2 | NA | TGTGCCAGCAGCCAAGGAGGGGCGAACACTGAAGCTTTCTTT | CASSQGGANTEAFF
many | TRBJ2-2 | TRBV27 | NA | TGTGCCAGCAGTCCACTCACCGGGGAGCTGTTTTTT | CASSPLTGELFF
NA | TRBJ1-1 | TRBV29-1 | NA | TGCAGCGCCCAGCGGACATCGAACACTGAAGCTTTCTTT | CSAQRTSNTEAFF
NA | TRBJ2-7 | TRBV7-2 | TRBD2 | TGTGCCAGCAGCACTAGCGGGCCGGCCTACGAGCAGTACTTC | CASSTSGPAYEQYF
NA | TRBJ2-7 | TRBV7-2 | TRBD1 | TGTGCCAGCAGCCCTCCCGGGACAGGGGCCGAGCAGTACTTC | CASSPPGTGAEQYF
NA | TRBJ1-2 | TRBV7-9 | TRBD1 | TGTGCCAGCAGCCCAGGGACAGCCAACTATGGCTACACCTTC | CASSPGTANYGYTF
NA | TRBJ1-1 | TRBV2 | NA | TGTGCCAGCAGTCTCTCCGTCCCTGAAGCTTTCTTT | CASSLSVPEAFF
NA | TRBJ1-2 | TRBV5-1 | NA | TGCGCCAGCAGCCCCCCCGGGGGGGGCTATGGCTACACCTTC | CASSPPGGGYGYTF
few | TRBJ1-5 | TRBV6-4 | TRBD1 | TGTGCCAGCAGTGCACAGGGGGGTTTCAATCAGCCCCAGCATTTT | CASSAQGGFNQPQHF
NA | TRBJ1-6 | TRBV10-3 | NA | TGTGCCATCGCCCAGCCAAATTCACCCCTCCACTTT | CAIAQPNSPLHF
once | TRBJ1-3 | TRBV7-6 | NA | TGTGCCAGCAGCTTAAATAGCCCGGGCTCTGGAAACACCATATATTTT | CASSLNSPGSGNTIYF
NA | TRBJ2-3 | TRBV25-1 | TRBD2 | TGTGCCAGCTGTACCGGGACTAGTACAGATACGCAGTATTTT | CASCTGTSTDTQYF
NA | TRBJ2-7 | TRBV20-1 | NA | TGCAGTGCAGCCGTAACCTACGAGCAGTACTTC | CSAAVTYEQYF
NA | TRBJ2-1 | TRBV30 | TRBD2 | TGTGCCTGGAGGGAACCTAGCGGGAGTAGGAGCGATGAGCAGTTCTTC | CAWREPSGSRSDEQFF
few | TRBJ2-7 | TRBV28 | TRBD1 | TGTGCCAGCAGTTCCAGGGGGTCCCACGAGCAGTACTTC | CASSSRGSHEQYF
NA | TRBJ2-7 | TRBV14 | NA | TGTGCCAGCAGCCCAAACGCGGTACAGATCTCCTACGAGCAGTACTTC | CASSPNAVQISYEQYF
NA | TRBJ1-1 | TRBV19 | NA | TGTGCCAGTAGTAATAATGTGAGGGTAACGAACACTGAAGCTTTCTTT | CASSNNVRVTNTEAFF
NA | TRBJ2-2 | TRBV19 | NA | TGTGCCAGTACCTCGATCCAGAACACCGGGGAGCTGTTTTTT | CASTSIQNTGELFF
NA | TRBJ2-1 | TRBV10-3 | NA | TGTGCCATCAGCCGGGACGGGGCCTACAATGAGCAGTTCTTC | CAISRDGAYNEQFF
NA | TRBJ1-4 | TRBV28 | TRBD1 | TGTGCCAGCAGTTCTTACAGGGGGGGCGAAAAACTGTTTTTT | CASSSYRGGEKLFF
once | TRBJ2-7 | TRBV6-1 | NA | TGTGCCAGCAGTGAGGGGACGCTCGCGCTGCAGTACTTC | CASSEGTLALQYF
NA | TRBJ1-1 | TRBV7-3 | TRBD1 | TGTGCCAGCAGCCAAGGGACAGGGAGGACCACTGAAGCTTTCTTT | CASSQGTGRTTEAFF
NA | TRBJ2-4 | TRBV5-6 | TRBD2 | TGTGCCAGCAGCTCAGGAGCTAGCGGAGTAGCCAAAAACATTCAGTACTTC | CASSSGASGVAKNIQYF
NA | TRBJ2-1 | TRBV29-1 | NA | TGCAGCGTGCTAATCCTGATTGACAATGAGCAGTTCTTC | CSVLILIDNEQFF
NA | TRBJ2-2 | TRBV6-4 | NA | TGTGCCAGCAGTGACAGCAGGGGGGACACCGGGGAGCTGTTTTTT | CASSDSRGDTGELFF
NA | TRBJ2-1 | TRBV7-3 | TRBD2 | TGTGCCAGCAGCTACCGACTAGCGGGAGGGCCGAATGAGCAGTTCTTC | CASSYRLAGGPNEQFF
NA | TRBJ2-2 | TRBV15 | NA | TGTGCCACCAGCAGATCCGGGACGGTCACCGGGGAGCTGTTTTTT | CATSRSGTVTGELFF
NA | TRBJ2-1 | TRBV9 | NA | TGTGCCAGCAGCGCGCAGCCGGGGGCGTCCTACAATGAGCAGTTCTTC | CASSAQPGASYNEQFF
NA | TRBJ2-3 | TRBV7-2 | NA | TGTGCCAGCAGCCCTTACACAGATACGCAGTATTTT | CASSPYTDTQYF
NA | TRBJ2-7 | TRBV2 | TRBD1 | TGTGCCAGCAGATTGGGACAGGGTTACTACGAGCAGTACTTC | CASRLGQGYYEQYF
NA | TRBJ1-2 | TRBV6-5 | TRBD1 | TGTGCCAGCAGTCACGGAGACAGGGTCTATGGCTACACCTTC | CASSHGDRVYGYTF
NA | TRBJ2-1 | TRBV3-1/TRBV3-2 | NA | TGTGCCAGCAGCCACCCCGGCGGAGGTCAGAACTACAATGAGCAGTTCTTC | CASSHPGGGQNYNEQFF
NA | TRBJ1-4 | TRBV5-4 | NA | TGTGCCAGCAGCAATGGGGGCAGCCGAGCAACTAATGAAAAACTGTTTTTT | CASSNGGSRATNEKLFF
NA | TRBJ2-1 | TRBV4-2 | NA | TGTGCCAGCAGCCTGAGCGGCTCCTACAATGAGCAGTTCTTC | CASSLSGSYNEQFF
NA | TRBJ2-1 | TRBV18 | TRBD1 | TGTGCCAGCTCACACGGACAGGGGGCCTACAATGAGCAGTTCTTC | CASSHGQGAYNEQFF
NA | TRBJ2-4 | TRBV30 | TRBD2 | TGTGCCTGGGGACTAGCGGGAGGGAGGGCCAAAAACATTCAGTACTTC | CAWGLAGGRAKNIQYF
few | TRBJ2-5 | TRBV25-1 | TRBD1 | TGTGCCAGCAGTGGGGGGACAGTGGGGTTCGAGACCCAGTACTTC | CASSGGTVGFETQYF
NA | TRBJ1-4 | TRBV6-5 | TRBD1 | TGTGCCAGCAGTTACTCGCGACAGGGAAAAGGAAAACTGTTTTTT | CASSYSRQGKGKLFF
NA | TRBJ2-3 | TRBV6-2/TRBV6-3 | TRBD2 | TGTGCCAGCAGTTATAGGTTAGCGGGAGGGCAATTCACAGATACGCAGTATTTT | CASSYRLAGGQFTDTQYF
NA | TRBJ1-1 | TRBV3-1/TRBV3-2 | NA | TGTGCCAGCAGCCAAGGGGGGGGCACACTAGCTTTCTTT | CASSQGGGTLAFF
NA | TRBJ2-1 | TRBV30 | TRBD1 | TGTGCCTGGAGTGGACAGGGCAATGAGCAGTTCTTC | CAWSGQGNEQFF
NA | TRBJ1-4 | TRBV27 | NA | TGTGCCAGCAGTTTATACCCCTCGACTAATGAAAAACTGTTTTTT | CASSLYPSTNEKLFF
NA | TRBJ1-5 | TRBV30 | TRBD1 | TGTGCCTGGAGTGAGCTCCAGGGGGGGGATCAGCCCCAGCATTTT | CAWSELQGGDQPQHF
few | TRBJ2-3 | TRBV9 | TRBD1 | TGTGCCAGCAGCCTCTCGACAGGGGGGGTCGGCACAGATACGCAGTATTTT | CASSLSTGGVGTDTQYF
NA | TRBJ2-7 | TRBV2 | NA | TGTGCCAGCAGTCTAAGGGGGTACGAGCAGTACTTC | CASSLRGYEQYF
NA | TRBJ1-2 | TRBV27 | NA | TGTGCCAGCAGTGCCAGGAGCCATCATTATGGCTACACCTTC | CASSARSHHYGYTF
NA | TRBJ2-7 | TRBV19 | TRBD2 | TGTGCCAGTAGTATCACTAGCGGGGGCTACGAGCAGTACTTC | CASSITSGGYEQYF
NA | TRBJ2-1 | TRBV29-1 | NA | TGCAGCGTTGAAATAGCCGATGGTTCCTTCTACAATGAGCAGTTCTTC | CSVEIADGSFYNEQFF
NA | TRBJ1-4 | TRBV7-2 | NA | TGTGCCAGCAGCTTCGGACGGCTATCGTTTAGGGATAAACTGTTTTTT | CASSFGRLSFRDKLFF
few | TRBJ2-3 | TRBV6-4 | NA | TGTGCCAGCAGTGTAGTGGATACGCAGTATTTT | CASSVVDTQYF
once | TRBJ1-1 | TRBV28 | NA | TGTGCCAGTCAGGATACGGGGAGCACTGAAGCTTTCTTT | CASQDTGSTEAFF
once | TRBJ1-1 | TRBV12-5 | NA | TGTGCTAGTGCGAGCGCCCCCTCTCTCGGCACTGAAGCTTTCTTT | CASASAPSLGTEAFF
NA | TRBJ1-4 | TRBV5-4 | NA | TGTGCCAGCAGCTTAACTCCTAATGAAAAACTGTTTTTT | CASSLTPNEKLFF
once | TRBJ2-1 | TRBV19 | NA | TGTGCCAGTAGTATTCAGGGCGGCCATGAGCAGTTCTTC | CASSIQGGHEQFF
NA | TRBJ1-1 | TRBV25-1 | TRBD1 | TGTGCCAGCAGTGAATTGGCAGGGGGAGACACTGAAGCTTTCTTT | CASSELAGGDTEAFF
NA | TRBJ1-4 | TRBV15 | NA | TGTGCCACCAGCAGCTATACAGGGCGGAGAGAAAAACTGTTTTTT | CATSSYTGRREKLFF
NA | TRBJ1-2 | TRBV6-2/TRBV6-3 | NA | TGTGCCAGCACCCCGTCAGGACAGACCCATGGCTACACCTTC | CASTPSGQTHGYTF
NA | TRBJ1-4 | TRBV2 | NA | TGTGCCAGCAGCACCGGGCCGGACACTGGACCTGAAAAACTGTTTTTT | CASSTGPDTGPEKLFF